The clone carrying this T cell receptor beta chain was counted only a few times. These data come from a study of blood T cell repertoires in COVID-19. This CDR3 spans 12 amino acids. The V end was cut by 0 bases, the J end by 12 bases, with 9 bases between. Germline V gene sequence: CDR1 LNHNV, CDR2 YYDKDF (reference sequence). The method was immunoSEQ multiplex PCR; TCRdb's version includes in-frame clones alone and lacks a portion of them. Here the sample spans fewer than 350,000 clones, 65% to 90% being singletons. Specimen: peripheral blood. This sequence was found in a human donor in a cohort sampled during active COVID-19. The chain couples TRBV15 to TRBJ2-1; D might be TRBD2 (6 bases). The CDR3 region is CATSRDGGLQFF. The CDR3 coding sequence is TGTGCCACCAGCAGAGATGGGGGACTGCAGTTCTTC.